A selection of T cell receptor beta chains follows, all from one sample in a study of T cells in Graves' hyperthyroidism and ophthalmopathy. From the multiplex PCR reads, TCRdb called clonotypes with MiXCR, one entry per CDR3 protein. The sample yields approximately 510,000 distinct CDR3 sequences, 20% to 25% seen once. The sequenced sample consisted of blood. The receptors were sampled from a man in his late teens or twenties with Graves' hyperthyroidism. Both conserved end residues are part of each CDR3. Fields, in order: V gene, D gene, clone size, J gene, CDR3 DNA, CDR3 protein. D genes are given only for firm matches. Clone size is given for some rows only: seen once, a few or many times, or a class if the clone is expanded.

V: TRBV15; D: TRBD1; size: many; J: TRBJ2-2; DNA: TGTGCCACCAGCAGAGATTTCCCGACAGGGGGGGAGCTGTTTTTT; CDR3: CATSRDFPTGGELFF
V: TRBV12-3/TRBV12-4; D: NA; size: NA; J: TRBJ2-7; DNA: TGTGCCAGCAGTTGGGGACAACCTCCCGAGCAGTACTTC; CDR3: CASSWGQPPEQYF
V: TRBV12-3/TRBV12-4; D: NA; size: NA; J: TRBJ1-5; DNA: TGTGCCAGCAGTCCAGACAGTCCCCGGGGACCCCAGCATTTT; CDR3: CASSPDSPRGPQHF
V: TRBV6-1; D: NA; size: many; J: TRBJ1-1; DNA: TGTGCCAGTTTTCCCGGGACGGCGAACACTGAAGCTTTCTTT; CDR3: CASFPGTANTEAFF
V: TRBV6-1; D: NA; size: many; J: TRBJ2-7; DNA: TGTGCCAGCAGTGAAGACAACTACGAGCAGTACTTC; CDR3: CASSEDNYEQYF
V: TRBV6-1; D: TRBD2; size: many; J: TRBJ2-7; DNA: TGTGCCAGCAGTGATTTGGGGAGGGTGTCCTACGAGCAGTACTTC; CDR3: CASSDLGRVSYEQYF
V: TRBV18; D: TRBD1; size: NA; J: TRBJ1-1; DNA: TGTGCCACCACAGGACAGGCGAACACTGAAGCTTTCTTT; CDR3: CATTGQANTEAFF
V: TRBV12-3/TRBV12-4; D: NA; size: many; J: TRBJ2-5; DNA: TGTGCCAGCAGTTTAGCCCGGGGCGCAGGGGGGAGGGAGACCCAGTACTTC; CDR3: CASSLARGAGGRETQYF
V: TRBV30; D: TRBD1; size: many; J: TRBJ1-2; DNA: TGTGCCTGGATTACAGGGGGAAACTATGGCTACACCTTC; CDR3: CAWITGGNYGYTF
V: TRBV12-3/TRBV12-4; D: NA; size: many; J: TRBJ1-1; DNA: TGTGCCAGCAGTTTAATGGTACCAGGGGACATTGAAGCTTTCTTT; CDR3: CASSLMVPGDIEAFF
V: TRBV6-1; D: TRBD1; size: NA; J: TRBJ1-1; DNA: TGTGCCAGCAGCGGACAGGTAATTGAAGCTTTCTTT; CDR3: CASSGQVIEAFF
V: TRBV28; D: TRBD2; size: many; J: TRBJ2-7; DNA: TGTGCCAGCAGCCTCGGGGGTAGCGGGGTTGGTGAGCAGTACTTC; CDR3: CASSLGGSGVGEQYF